The 10 T cell receptor beta chains below come from one sample, sequenced in a study of shared clonotypes between healthy human individuals. The method was immunoSEQ multiplex PCR; TCRdb's version includes in-frame clones alone and lacks a portion of them. The sample has about 680,000 clones, roughly 94% seen once. Positive CCR7 selection of CD45RO-negative cells yielded the naive CD8 cells, and terminally differentiated effector memory CD45RA+ cells were excluded. The material sequenced was naive CD8+ T cells sorted from blood. The receptors were sampled from a man aged 25-40 years in good health.

In regard to this clone: The sample contains more than one DNA sequence encoding this CDR3. The chain links TRBV19 to TRBJ2-7, with 8 bases matching TRBD1. The V segment lost 3 bases and the J segment 0 bases; nucleotides outside the gene matches: 1. The V gene's germline CDR1 is LNHDA and CDR2 SQIVND (reference sequence). This CDR3 contains 14 residues. Here the CDR3 DNA reads TGTGCCAGTAGTATCGACAGGGGCTCCTACGAGCAGTACTTC. It is translated as CASSIDRGSYEQYF.

V and J are TRBV7-9 and TRBJ2-3; D may be TRBD1 or TRBD2 (5 bases each). Deletions cut 2 bases from V and 2 bases from J, with 11 bases between. This CDR3 has 15 residues. CDR1 is SEHNR and CDR2 is FQNEAQ in the germline V gene (reference sequence). The CDR3: CASSLLGENTDTQYF. DNA for the CDR3: TGTGCCAGCAGCTTATTGGGGGAGAACACAGATACGCAGTATTTT.

V is TRBV30 and J is TRBJ2-7; D perhaps matches TRBD2 (5 bases). V lost 0 bases and J lost 2, with 8 bases in between. The V gene's germline CDR1 is GTSNPN and CDR2 SVGIG (reference sequence). The length of the CDR3 is 13 residues. CDR3 protein: CAWSVVGAYEQYF. Written as DNA, the CDR3 is TGTGCCTGGAGTGTCGTGGGAGCCTACGAGCAGTACTTC.

The J gene is TRBJ2-1, the V gene TRBV5-4; TRBD1 is a possible D gene (6 bases). The CDR3 runs 15 residues. CDR1 is SGHNT and CDR2 is YYREEE in the germline V gene (reference sequence). V lost 4 bases and J lost 6, with 17 bases in between. The CDR3 sequence is CASSETGFIGNEQFF. The DNA for the CDR3 is TGTGCCAGCAGCGAGACAGGTTTTATCGGCAATGAGCAGTTCTTC.

The rearrangement uses TRBV27 and TRBJ2-7; 8 nucleotides line up with TRBD2. CDR1 MNHEY and CDR2 SMNVEV come from the germline V gene (reference sequence). The CDR3 has 16 amino acids. The trim removed 6 bases at V and 2 bases at J, leaving 12 bases unmatched. CDR3 DNA: TGTGCCAGCAGGGGCGTGGGCGGGAGGTTTACCTACGAGCAGTACTTC. Protein sequence: CASRGVGGRFTYEQYF.

This CDR3 is CASSHVTTGRGELFF. The CDR3 DNA reads as TGTGCCAGCAGCCACGTTACAACAGGTCGCGGGGAGCTGTTTTTT. The chain uses TRBV14 and TRBJ2-2; D might be TRBD1 (5 bases). Trimming shortened V by 3 bases and J by 7 bases, and 15 bases separated the two germline ends. CDR1 is SGHDN and CDR2 is FVKESK in the germline V gene. This CDR3 contains 15 residues.

The gene calls are TRBV10-3 and TRBJ1-1; 7 bases align to TRBD1. V was clipped by 6 bases and J by 5 bases; unmatched bases: 9. Germline CDR1 and CDR2: ENHRY and SYGVKD. CDR3 length: 14 residues. The CDR3 bases are TGTGCCATCAGCCCCGGAGGGGGCGGTACTGAAGCTTTCTTT. The encoded protein is CAISPGGGGTEAFF.

The chain joins TRBV10-1 to TRBJ2-3; tentatively, D is TRBD2 (6 bases). CDR1 is WNHNN, CDR2 SYGVQD, per germline (reference sequence). This CDR3 comprises 17 residues. Trimming left V 0 bases short and J 0 bases short, with 13 bases between. CDR3 sequence: CASSESGTAFSTDTQYF. The CDR3, as DNA: TGCGCCAGCAGTGAGTCTGGGACTGCATTTAGCACAGATACGCAGTATTTT.

The rearrangement uses TRBV27 and TRBJ2-7, with 10 bases fitting TRBD2. The CDR3 consists of 15 residues. J lost 1 base, V lost 5 bases, and 5 bases had no gene match. In germline, CDR1 is MNHEY, CDR2 SMNVEV (reference sequence). CDR3 nucleotide sequence: TGTGCCAGCAGTCAAGGACTAGCGGCGTCCTACGAGCAGTACTTC. Encoded protein: CASSQGLAASYEQYF.

This clone was seen a single time. The V and J genes are TRBV30 and TRBJ2-3, with 8 bases aligning to TRBD1. The length of the CDR3 is 15 residues. Trimming removed 4 bases from V and 0 bases from J; junction bases left unmatched: 6. Germline loops: CDR1 GTSNPN, CDR2 SVGIG (reference sequence). CDR3 protein: CAWTTGGTSTDTQYF. CDR3 DNA: TGTGCCTGGACTACAGGGGGTACTAGCACAGATACGCAGTATTTT.